This TCR beta chain emerged from a study of cytomegalovirus exposure and HLA in healthy donors. Whole-study findings and limits: In a later analysis, common viral pathogens appeared linked to several of the most significant clusters.

Remarks on this clone: What it recognizes is unknown.

With 60 Vbeta and 13 Jbeta primers, the PCR was carried out. In the original workflow: An analysis performed later counted about 80 million unique TCR beta chains (roughly 10 million of them shared). Some clones are missing from TCRdb's copy, which holds only in-frame ones; the method was immunoSEQ multiplex PCR. Clone size and V and J calls were adopted from that table, with D and trimming inferred from the DNA. The repertoire holds about 160,000 clones, roughly 80% seen once, with roughly 2.1% in the top ten. J lost 0 bases, V lost 3 bases, and 6 bases had no gene match. CDR3 size: 15 residues. Germline loops: CDR1 SQVTM, CDR2 ANQGSEA.

The sequence derives from a man in his fifties in good health and CMV-seropositive. The chain links TRBV29-1 to TRBJ2-7, with 9 bases fitting TRBD2. Sequencing used PBMCs. The CDR3 DNA reads as TGCAGCGTTGACTGGCGGGGGGGCAGCTCCTACGAGCAGTACTTC. This gives the protein CSVDWRGGSSYEQYF.